This T cell receptor beta chain was captured by sequencing in a study of cytomegalovirus exposure and HLA in healthy donors. Study context: Among the 400 or so donors who were genotyped, 70% to 90% fell in the genetic ancestry cluster that is associated with self-reported Caucasian donors.

The PCR ran on 60 Vbeta and 13 Jbeta primers. Repertoires were generated with immunoSEQ multiplex PCR, while TCRdb's copy carries only in-frame clones and drops some. In the table there are some 160,000 clones, roughly 82% of which are singletons. As concerns this clone: Its antigen is not known.

The study, taken as a whole, reports: Listed as cytomegalovirus-associated were 150 or so TCR beta chains. Accounts indicate the classifier identified cytomegalovirus status with strong specificity and sensitivity.

This CDR3 has 14 residues. J gave up 5 bases and V 6 bases, and 3 bases lay outside the gene matches. The germline CDR1 and CDR2 sequences are MNHEY and SVGAGI. The chain links TRBV6-5 to TRBJ1-5; 11 nucleotides align to TRBD1. The sequence was obtained from a woman in her 50s in good health and CMV-seronegative. Specimen: PBMCs. In DNA form, the CDR3 reads TGTGCCAGCAGGTCGGGACAGGGGGATCAGCCCCAGCATTTT. This sequence encodes CASRSGQGDQPQHF.